This T cell receptor (beta chain) was captured by sequencing in a study of blood T cell repertoires in COVID-19. Study overall: The United States, Italy and Spain were the sources of the acute and convalescent COVID-19 samples. PBMCs, B-cell-depleted T cells, or T cells were the source of the cDNA or gDNA that made up the material.

Original handling: Reference gene primers were amplified, and this amplification served to estimate nucleated cell counts. Here immunoSEQ multiplex PCR was the method, and the copy in TCRdb shows in-frame clones only, minus some. V and J calls and clone size are as listed in that table; D and trimming were resolved from the DNA. The repertoire holds about 300,000 clones, with approximately 89% as singletons. Followed longitudinally, the Seattle patients had been enrolled during active infection. This sequence originates from a woman aged 30 to 39 with COVID-19, enrolled during active disease. The sample was peripheral blood.

CDR3 coding DNA: TGTGCCACCAGGGGACATCACAATCAGCCCCAGCATTTT. Translating it yields CATRGHHNQPQHF. The J gene is TRBJ1-5, the V gene TRBV24-1; tentatively, D is TRBD1 (6 bases). Trimming shortened V by 7 bases and J by 3 bases, and 9 bases separated the two germline ends. The CDR3 is made up of 13 amino acids. CDR1 and CDR2 (germline): KGHDR, SFDVKD.